The next 17 T cell receptor beta chains were all read from a single sample in a study of blood T cells in healthy people across ages. Combining a sample-barcoded 5' primer with a J-beta primer mix, a second PCR ran for roughly 7 to 11 cycles. In TCRdb, the 5' RACE reads were re-called with MiXCR into one record per CDR3 protein. The sample lists about 930,000 distinct CDR3 sequences, roughly 29% occurring once. The same data also went into a second study, on T cells of mothers and their children.

The sample consisted of blood. All receptors come from a woman in her 40s in good health.

This chain links TRBV20-1 with TRBJ1-1; 7 nucleotides agree with TRBD1. The V segment lost 6 bases and the J segment 1 base; nucleotides outside the gene matches: 5. The CDR3 is 13 residues long. Germline assignment: CDR1 DFQATT and CDR2 SNEGSKA (reference sequence). In DNA, the CDR3 is TGCAGTGCCACGACAGGGCGGAACACTGAAGCTTTCTTT. Its protein is CSATTGRNTEAFF.

The sample holds a few counts of this clonotype. The chain uses TRBV29-1 and TRBJ2-6; unclear D gene. Trimming left V 4 bases short and J 1 base short, with 8 bases between. This CDR3 region has 14 residues. Germline lookup yields CDR1 SQVTM and CDR2 ANQGSEA. This chain's CDR3 is CSVVGGSGANVLTF. As DNA, the CDR3 is TGCAGCGTTGTGGGTGGATCTGGGGCCAACGTCCTGACTTTC.

The chain combines TRBV14 with TRBJ2-3, with 9 positions matching TRBD1. Trimming at V came to 3 bases and at J to 2 bases, leaving 9 bases not matched to a gene. The CDR3 spans 17 residues. CDR1 and CDR2 from the germline V gene are SGHDN and FVKESK. CDR3 sequence: CASSQRRGTGYTDTQYF. CDR3 in DNA: TGTGCCAGCAGCCAGCGTCGTGGGACAGGGTACACAGATACGCAGTATTTT.

This clonotype showed up many times. The gene calls are TRBV12-3 or TRBV12-4 and TRBJ2-1; unclear D gene. The CDR3 is 12 residues long. With 5 bases removed from V and 7 bases from J, the gap between germline ends came to 9 bases. The CDR3 is CASSPPGNEQFF. The DNA of the CDR3 is TGTGCCAGCAGTCCCCCCGGGAATGAGCAGTTCTTC.

In its sample, this clonotype was seen many times. V usage is TRBV5-1 and J usage is TRBJ2-7; 8 bases line up with TRBD1. This CDR3 comprises 15 residues. After removal of 3 bases from V and 5 bases from J, the junction contained 10 bases not matched to a gene. CDR1 is SGHRS and CDR2 is YFSETQ in the germline V gene. CDR3 amino acids: CASSSRQGSGHEQYF. The CDR3 coding sequence is TGCGCCAGCAGCTCCAGACAGGGGTCAGGGCACGAGCAGTACTTC.

This clonotype was observed a handful of times. The junction differs from germline at one of its ends, possibly a read error. This chain joins TRBV11-2 and TRBJ2-1, with 11 bases that match TRBD2. CDR3 length: 16 amino acids. Per the germline V gene, CDR1 is SGHAT and CDR2 is FQNNGV. CDR3 nucleotide sequence: TGTGCCGGCAGCTTAGAGGGGACTAGCGGATACAATGAGCAGTTCTTC. Translated: CAGSLEGTSGYNEQFF.

The CDR3 region is CASRRTGGRYTEAFF. The DNA of the CDR3 is TGTGCCAGCAGGCGGACAGGGGGCAGGTACACTGAAGCTTTCTTT. J is TRBJ1-1 and V is TRBV28; 11 positions match TRBD1. The V segment lost 6 bases and the J segment 3 bases; nucleotides outside the gene matches: 6. This CDR3 spans 15 amino acids. Germline loops: CDR1 MDHEN, CDR2 SYDVKM.

The chain carries TRBV4-1 and TRBJ1-1; D gene ambiguous. Trimming took 1 base from V and 3 from J, leaving 9 bases between them. This CDR3 has 14 residues. Per the germline V gene, CDR1 is MGHRA and CDR2 is YSYEKL. The CDR3 DNA follows: TGCGCCAGCAGCCAAGTGGGAGTATACACTGAAGCTTTCTTT. Its protein product is CASSQVGVYTEAFF.

This clonotype was recorded many times. The chain couples TRBV7-2 to TRBJ1-1; unclear D gene. CDR1 is SGHTA and CDR2 is FQGNSA in the germline V gene. The ends were cut back, 1 base at V and 0 bases at J, with 6 bases in the middle. This CDR3 has 14 amino acids. CDR3 loop: CASSLDRLNTEAFF. CDR3 nucleotide sequence: TGTGCCAGCAGCTTAGACCGACTGAACACTGAAGCTTTCTTT.

This clonotype has more than one count but fewer than ten. In nucleotides, the CDR3 is TGTGCCACCAGTGACAGACGACCGGGACGGGACATGAATACGCAGTATTTT. Translated: CATSDRRPGRDMNTQYF. The chain couples TRBV24-1 to TRBJ2-3, with D possibly matching TRBD1 (6 bases). CDR3 length: 17 amino acids. Germline values: CDR1 KGHDR, CDR2 SFDVKD. The V gene lost 4 bases and the J gene lost 7 bases, with 23 bases spanning the gap.

The chain uses TRBV6-4 and TRBJ2-3; the D is unclear. The germline V gene has CDR1 MRHNA and CDR2 SNTAGT. The CDR3 runs to 14 residues. V was shortened by 5 bases and J by 1 base, with 10 bases between the two germline ends. The CDR3 DNA follows: TGTGCCAGCAGTCAGGAGTTGGGCACAGATACGCAGTATTTT. Amino acid sequence: CASSQELGTDTQYF.

This clonotype was seen more than once but under ten times. This chain links TRBV7-9 with TRBJ2-6; 9 bases are shared with TRBD1. V lost 5 bases, J lost 1 base, and 12 bases stayed unmatched. Germline CDR1 is SEHNR and CDR2 is FQNEAQ (reference sequence). The CDR3 loop spans 19 amino acids. The DNA of the CDR3 is TGTGCCAGCAGCCGAAACAGGGGGCTGTGGCTTTCTGGGGCCAACGTCCTGACTTTC. Its protein product is CASSRNRGLWLSGANVLTF.

This clonotype occurred many times. The chain couples TRBV7-2 to TRBJ2-5; possible D gene TRBD1, 6 bases. The CDR3 consists of 14 residues. Germline CDR1 reads SGHTA; CDR2 reads FQGNSA. Trimming shortened V by 4 bases and J by 3 bases, and 12 bases separated the two germline ends. CDR3 DNA sequence: TGTGCCAGCAGCTCCAGAGGACAGAAAGAGACCCAGTACTTC. It yields the protein CASSSRGQKETQYF.

In its sample, this clonotype was seen many times. The V and J genes are TRBV7-2 and TRBJ1-2, with 10 bases aligning to TRBD1. The CDR3 is 14 residues long. Germline CDR1 SGHTA, CDR2 FQGNSA. With V trimmed by 4 bases and J by 7 bases, 6 bases remained unmatched. The CDR3 region has the DNA TGTGCCAGCAGCTCATACCGGACAGGGGGTGGCTACACCTTC. Encoded protein: CASSSYRTGGGYTF.

This clonotype showed up just a few times. Germline is not matched at one junction end, which may reflect a read error. This chain joins TRBV7-9 and TRBJ2-1; maybe TRBD2 (5 bases). Germline loops: CDR1 SEHNR, CDR2 FQNEAQ (reference sequence). The CDR3 has 15 amino acids. The CDR3 here is CANSLALGGNNEQFF. The DNA for the CDR3 is TGTGCCAACAGCTTAGCGCTGGGCGGCAACAATGAGCAGTTCTTC.

This clonotype turned up a few times. At one of its ends the junction is not consistent with the germline gene, which may arise from a read error. The chain combines TRBV10-3 with TRBJ2-5; maybe TRBD2 (6 bases). Germline V CDR1 and CDR2: ENHRY, SYGVKD. The CDR3 runs to 13 residues. The CDR3 nucleotides read TGTGCCATCAGTGATGGGCGGGAAGAGCCCCAGTACTTC. This sequence encodes CAISDGREEPQYF.

The chain recombines TRBV12-3 or TRBV12-4 with TRBJ2-1, with 9 bases fitting TRBD1. The CDR3 has 16 residues. V dropped 5 bases and J dropped 2; count of bases not matched to a gene: 7. In nucleotides, the CDR3 is TGTGCCAGCAGTCCCACAGGGGGCGGAACCTACAATGAGCAGTTCTTC. Its protein product is CASSPTGGGTYNEQFF.